This T cell receptor beta chain was recovered during a study of control samples from healthy donors and cancer patients (dated by TCRdb to 2019 to 2021). The CDR3 starts with the cysteine, ends with the phenylalanine, and has 12 residues. The entry retains the CDR3 DNA only, 36 bases that are in frame from base 1. Trimming removed 4 bases from V and 10 bases from J, leaving 14 bases between the germline ends. Per the germline V gene, SGDLS is the CDR1 and YYNGEE is the CDR2. The library was prepared using the immunoSEQ multiplex PCR assay. TCRdb provides this immuneACCESS table in a form limited to in-frame rearrangements. Some clones are lacking; in checked studies, under half of them reflect an unresolved V gene, and why the rest are absent is not known. The table for this sample lists about 130,000 clones; 90% of them were counted only once. In total, the top ten clones hold about 2.5% of the sample.

A word on this clone: Its antigen is currently not known. Per-base quality was not reported, and no clone a single base away is much larger than it.

The clonotype originates from a man in his forties in good health. Sequencing was carried out using blood. In this chain, TRBV9 is recombined with TRBJ1-1; possibly the D gene is TRBD1, per 6 matching bases. The CDR3 loop reads CASSTLQGVAFF. The nucleotide sequence reads as follows: TGTGCCAGCAGCACCCTACAGGGCGTAGCTTTCTTT. Outside the CDR3, residues come from the reference TRBV9 and TRBJ1-1 proteins, so the full variable domain is: DSGVTQTPKHLITATGQRVTLRCSPRSGDLSVYWYQQSLDQGLQFLIQYYNGEERAKGNILERFSAQQFPDLHSELNLSSLELGDSALYFCASSTLQGVAFFGQGTRLTVV.